Below are 8 T cell receptor beta chains sequenced from a single sample in a study of T cell responses to AZD1222 COVID-19 vaccine. Clones were read by immunoSEQ multiplex PCR, and TCRdb kept only the in-frame ones, dropping some. Of some 180,000 clones listed, roughly 92% were seen once; the top ten hold 1.6%. The sequencing used peripheral blood, collected on day 0 of AZD1222 vaccination. The receptors stem from an adult in good health.

V is TRBV19 and J is TRBJ1-6, with D possibly TRBD1 on 6 matching bases. V was clipped by 8 bases and J by 0 bases, with 8 bases between them. Germline loops: CDR1 LNHDA, CDR2 SQIVND (reference sequence). This CDR3 spans 14 amino acids. CDR3 in DNA: TGTGCCAGTGGACAGAGCTCCTATAATTCACCCCTCCACTTT. This sequence encodes CASGQSSYNSPLHF.

The gene calls are TRBV19 and TRBJ2-1; D possibly corresponds to TRBD1 (5 bases). The CDR3 runs 13 residues. The germline V gene has CDR1 LNHDA and CDR2 SQIVND (reference sequence). V dropped 5 bases and J dropped 4 bases, with 9 bases sitting between them. The CDR3 region is CASSATGYNEQFF. The CDR3 nucleotides are TGTGCCAGTAGTGCAACAGGTTACAATGAGCAGTTCTTC.

The chain uses TRBV6-5 and TRBJ1-5; 8 bases are a match to TRBD1. Per germline, CDR1 MNHEY and CDR2 SVGAGI. The CDR3 extends over 14 amino acids. The J segment lost 4 bases and the V segment lost 7 bases, leaving 6 bases of the junction unmatched. The CDR3 DNA sequence: TGTGCCAGCACTCAGGGGGCGGGAAATCAGCCCCAGCATTTT. Translation: CASTQGAGNQPQHF.

J is TRBJ2-4 and V is TRBV12-3 or TRBV12-4; D perhaps matches TRBD2 (6 bases). The CDR3 is 13 residues long. The V end was cut by 6 bases, the J end by 5 bases, with 11 bases between. CDR3 DNA: TGTGCCAGCAGAGCCGGGACTCAAAACATTCAGTACTTC. Translation gives CASRAGTQNIQYF.

The chain carries TRBV7-8 and TRBJ2-1; D ambiguous. The V end was cut by 0 bases, the J end by 2 bases, with 14 bases between. Germline V gives CDR1 SGHVS, CDR2 FQNEAQ. There are 17 residues in the CDR3. The CDR3 nucleotides are TGTGCCAGCAGCTTAGCGGTAGACGGGCGGACCTACAATGAGCAGTTCTTC. Protein product: CASSLAVDGRTYNEQFF. The full variable domain, its missing parts supplied by reference TRBV7-8 and TRBJ2-1, is GAGVSQSPRYKVAKRGQDVALRCDPISGHVSLFWYQQALGQGPEFLTYFQNEAQLDKSGLPSDRFFAERPEGSVSTLKIQRTQQEDSAVYLCASSLAVDGRTYNEQFFGPGTRLTVL.

The J gene is TRBJ2-7, the V gene TRBV6-2 or TRBV6-3; perhaps TRBD1 as D (5 bases). The CDR3 has 19 residues. Germline values: CDR1 MNHEY, CDR2 SVGEGT. Trimming removed 0 bases at V and 0 bases at J, with 21 bases between. Here the CDR3 reads CASSYSRATVNPHSYEQYF. DNA of the CDR3: TGTGCCAGCAGTTACTCTCGGGCGACAGTCAATCCCCACTCCTACGAGCAGTACTTC.

The gene calls are TRBV4-2 and TRBJ2-7; no clear D gene. The germline gives CDR1 LGHNA, CDR2 YNFKEQ. This CDR3 comprises 13 residues. V was shortened by 0 bases and J by 4 bases, with 7 bases between the two germline ends. This CDR3 reads CASSQDWAYEQYF. The CDR3 DNA sequence: TGTGCCAGCAGCCAAGATTGGGCTTACGAGCAGTACTTC.

The chain joins TRBV7-9 to TRBJ1-2; possibly TRBD1 for D (5 bases). Germline V CDR1 and CDR2: SEHNR, FQNEAQ (reference sequence). The CDR3 runs to 14 residues. Deletions cut 5 bases from V and 4 bases from J, with 14 bases between. The CDR3 region has the DNA TGTGCCAGCAGCCCATCTTTAGGGGTCTATGGCTACACCTTC. Its protein product is CASSPSLGVYGYTF. The entire variable domain, with the rest obtained from reference TRBV7-9 and TRBJ1-2, is as follows: DTGVSQNPRHKITKRGQNVTFRCDPISEHNRLYWYRQTLGQGPEFLTYFQNEAQLEKSRLLSDRFSAERPKGSFSTLEIQRTEQGDSAMYLCASSPSLGVYGYTFGSGTRLTVV.